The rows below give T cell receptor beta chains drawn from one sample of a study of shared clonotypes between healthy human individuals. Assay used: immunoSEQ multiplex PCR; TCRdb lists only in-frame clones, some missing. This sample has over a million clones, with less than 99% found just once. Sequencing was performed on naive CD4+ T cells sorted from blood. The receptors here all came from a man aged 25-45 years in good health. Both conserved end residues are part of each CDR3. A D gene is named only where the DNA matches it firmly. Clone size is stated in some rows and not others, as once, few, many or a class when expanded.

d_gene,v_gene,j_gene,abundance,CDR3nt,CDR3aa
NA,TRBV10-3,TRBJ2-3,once,TGTGCCATCAGGAACCGACAAGAAACGCAGTATTTT,CAIRNRQETQYF
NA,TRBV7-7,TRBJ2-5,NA,TGTGCTAGCAGCTTAGGGTCTGTTACCCAGTACTTC,CASSLGSVTQYF
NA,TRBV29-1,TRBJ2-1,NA,TGCAGCCAAACCACGACCTGGGCCCATGAGCAGTTCTTC,CSQTTTWAHEQFF
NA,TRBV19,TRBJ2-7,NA,TGTGCCAGTAGTATATCTAGACAGGCCCTCTACGAGCAGTACTTC,CASSISRQALYEQYF
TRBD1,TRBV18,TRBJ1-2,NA,TGTGCCAGCTCACGGAGGACAGGGGACTATGGCTACACCTTC,CASSRRTGDYGYTF
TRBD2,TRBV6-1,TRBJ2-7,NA,TGTGCCAGCAGTGTCATAGCGGGAGTCCGCCACGAGCAGTACTTC,CASSVIAGVRHEQYF
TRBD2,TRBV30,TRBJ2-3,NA,TGTGCCTGGAGTGTACTTAGCGGGGGCGATACGCAGTATTTT,CAWSVLSGGDTQYF
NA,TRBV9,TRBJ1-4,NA,TGTGCCAGCAGCGTTCGTTCGGCTCACGACCGTGAAAAACTGTTTTTT,CASSVRSAHDREKLFF
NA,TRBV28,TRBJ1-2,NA,TGTGCCAGCAGTTTAGAACCCGGGACACAGTCCTATGGCTACACCTTC,CASSLEPGTQSYGYTF
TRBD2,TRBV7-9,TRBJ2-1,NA,TGTGCCAGCAGCTTAGTCCTAGCGGGAGGATACAATGAGCAGTTCTTC,CASSLVLAGGYNEQFF
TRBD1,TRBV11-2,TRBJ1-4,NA,TGTGCCAGCAGCTTGGGACAGCCGAATGAAAAACTGTTTTTT,CASSLGQPNEKLFF
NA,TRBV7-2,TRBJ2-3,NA,TGTGCCAGCAGCTTAGTGGGGCGGGGTACAGATACGCAGTATTTT,CASSLVGRGTDTQYF
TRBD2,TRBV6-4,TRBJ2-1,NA,TGTGCCAGCAGCAGACTAGCGGGCTCCGGTGAGCAGTTCTTC,CASSRLAGSGEQFF
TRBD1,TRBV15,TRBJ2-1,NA,TGTGCCACCAGCAGAGCCCAACAGGGGTCGGTCAACAATGAGCAGTTCTTC,CATSRAQQGSVNNEQFF
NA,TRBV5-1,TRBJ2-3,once,TGCGCCAGCAGCTTGGCGGGTCGAGGGGGAAGCACAGATACGCAGTATTTT,CASSLAGRGGSTDTQYF
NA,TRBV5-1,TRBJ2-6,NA,TGCGCCAGCTCTTTCGTTATGAGCTCTGGGGCCAACGTCCTGACTTTC,CASSFVMSSGANVLTF
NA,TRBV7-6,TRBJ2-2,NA,TGTGCCAGCAGCTCCGCCGGGGGGGAGCTGTTTTTT,CASSSAGGELFF
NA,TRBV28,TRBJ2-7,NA,TGTGCCAGCAGCCTACCAACCCTCTACGAGCAGTACTTC,CASSLPTLYEQYF
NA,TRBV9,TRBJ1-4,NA,TGTGCCAGCAGCCCAGACAGGATTGAAAAACTGTTTTTT,CASSPDRIEKLFF
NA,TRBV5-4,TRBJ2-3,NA,TGTGCCAGCAGCTTGGGGACGGCGGATACGCAGTATTTT,CASSLGTADTQYF
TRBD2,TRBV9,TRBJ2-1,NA,TGTGCCAGCAGCGTAGCGGGGGAGGGCCTTCACAATGAGCAGTTCTTC,CASSVAGEGLHNEQFF
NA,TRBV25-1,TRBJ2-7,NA,TGTGCCAGCAGTGAGGGTCTCGAGCAGTACTTC,CASSEGLEQYF
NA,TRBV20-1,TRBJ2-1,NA,TGCAGTGCTAGATGGTCCAGGGAGCAGTTCTTC,CSARWSREQFF
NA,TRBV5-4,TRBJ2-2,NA,TGTGCCAGCAGCTTGGAGGTCACCGGGGAGCTGTTTTTT,CASSLEVTGELFF
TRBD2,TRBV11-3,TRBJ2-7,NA,TGTGCCAGCAGCTTAGGCGGGAGCTCCTACGAGCAGTACTTC,CASSLGGSSYEQYF
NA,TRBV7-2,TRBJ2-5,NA,TGTGCCAGCAGTAACACGGGCGTAGAGACCCAGTACTTC,CASSNTGVETQYF
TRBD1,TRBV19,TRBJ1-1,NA,TGTGCCAGTAGTCTCACGGACAGGCTAAATCCGGAAGCTTTCTTT,CASSLTDRLNPEAFF
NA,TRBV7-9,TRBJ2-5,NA,TGTGCCAGCAGCTTAGGCACAGGGATGAGAGGAGAGACCCAGTACTTC,CASSLGTGMRGETQYF
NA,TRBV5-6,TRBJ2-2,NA,TGTGCCAGCAGCTTCGGAAACACCGGGGAGCTGTTTTTT,CASSFGNTGELFF
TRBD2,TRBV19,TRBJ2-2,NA,TGTGCCAGCAGGCCGGGACTAGCGGCCTCAGGGGAGCTGTTTTTT,CASRPGLAASGELFF
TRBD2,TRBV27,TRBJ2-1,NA,TGTGCCAGCAGTTTATCGATCCAAGCGGGAGGTGTGAATGAGCAGTTCTTC,CASSLSIQAGGVNEQFF
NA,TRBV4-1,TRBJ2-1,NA,TGCGCCAGCAGCCTCCCTAGGTCCTCCTACAATGAGCAGTTCTTC,CASSLPRSSYNEQFF
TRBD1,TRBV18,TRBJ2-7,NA,TGTGCCAGCTCACCCGCCGGGACAGTGTCCTACGAGCAGTACTTC,CASSPAGTVSYEQYF
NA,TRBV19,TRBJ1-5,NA,TGTGCCAGTAGTATAGTTAGAGATTTCTCTATTAATCAGCCCCAGCATTTT,CASSIVRDFSINQPQHF